This T cell receptor beta chain stems from a study of blood T cell repertoires in COVID-19. Turning to the study itself: PBMCs, B-cell-depleted T cells, or T cells were the source of the cDNA or gDNA that made up the material.

This clone is a singleton in its sample. This table comes from immunoSEQ multiplex PCR, and its TCRdb copy is limited to in-frame clones, with some not included. The sample holds about 230,000 clones, 81% seen once. Germline CDR1 reads KGHSH; CDR2 reads LQKENI. V dropped 3 bases and J dropped 3 bases, with 15 bases sitting between them. This CDR3 is 15 amino acids long. The sample was peripheral blood. The receptor was isolated from a woman of 80 years or more with acute or convalescent COVID-19. The chain carries TRBV18 and TRBJ2-7, with D maybe TRBD2 (6 bases). CDR3 protein: CASSPPAGTHYEQYF. The CDR3, as DNA: TGTGCCAGCTCACCTCCTGCGGGGACTCACTACGAGCAGTACTTC.